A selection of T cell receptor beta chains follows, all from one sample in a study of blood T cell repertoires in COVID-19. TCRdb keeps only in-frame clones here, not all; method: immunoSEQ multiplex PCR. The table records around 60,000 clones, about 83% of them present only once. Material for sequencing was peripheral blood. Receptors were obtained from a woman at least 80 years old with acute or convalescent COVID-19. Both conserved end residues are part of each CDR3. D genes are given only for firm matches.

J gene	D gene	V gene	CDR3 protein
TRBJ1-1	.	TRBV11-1	CASSLGSGYTEAFF
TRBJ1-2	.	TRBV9	CASSPALVGGYTF
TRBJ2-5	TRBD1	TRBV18	CASSPLTGGVWETQYF
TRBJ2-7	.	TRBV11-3	CASSFFNRVSYEQYF
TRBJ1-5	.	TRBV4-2	CASSQVRGLFQPQHF
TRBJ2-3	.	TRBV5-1	CASSFTGISYPQYF
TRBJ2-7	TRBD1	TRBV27	CASSLSSPRTGIIYEQYF
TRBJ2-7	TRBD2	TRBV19	CASSIGTSSGEQYF
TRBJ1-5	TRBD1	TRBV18	CASSRGQGPDQPQHF
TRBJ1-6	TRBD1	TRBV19	CASRRGPGSDSPLHF
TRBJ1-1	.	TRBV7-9	CASSLGPQGEAFF
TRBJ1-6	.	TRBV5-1	CASDRRRQSSYNSPLHF
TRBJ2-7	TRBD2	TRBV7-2	CASSSTGSSGGEQYF
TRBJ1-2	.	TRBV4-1	CASSQDLIDYGYTF
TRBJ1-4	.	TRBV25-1	CASSERGDVDYIFF
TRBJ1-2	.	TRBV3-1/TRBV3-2	CASSNSGGGFGGYTF
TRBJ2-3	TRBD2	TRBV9	CASSPATSGGSDTQYF
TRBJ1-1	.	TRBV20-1	CSARGVSEAFF
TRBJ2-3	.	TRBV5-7	CASTRGYSWPDTQYF
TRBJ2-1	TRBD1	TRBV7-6	CASSLPGQGTNEQFF
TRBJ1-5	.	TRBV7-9	CASSLAPNQPQHF
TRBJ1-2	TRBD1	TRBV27	CASSPWDRAPDGYTF
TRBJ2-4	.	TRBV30	CAWSVRGGAKNIQYF
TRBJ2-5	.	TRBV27	CASSLTVQETQYF
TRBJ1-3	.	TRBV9	CASSVGGQIRNTIYF
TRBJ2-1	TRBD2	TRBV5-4	CASSSIDLRLAEYNEQFF
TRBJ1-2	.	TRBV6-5	CASSPNGQPGYTF
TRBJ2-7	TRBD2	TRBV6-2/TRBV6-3	CASSPRLAGASYEQYF
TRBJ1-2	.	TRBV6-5	CASSLTTQGPYGYTF
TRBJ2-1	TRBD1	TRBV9	CASSVVGQGAGVQFF
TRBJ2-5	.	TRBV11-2	CASSYGVQETQYF
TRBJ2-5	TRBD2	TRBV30	CAWSLGLEETQYF
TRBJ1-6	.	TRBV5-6	CASSLSPDSPLHF
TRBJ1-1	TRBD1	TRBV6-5	CASRRDRGNTEAFF
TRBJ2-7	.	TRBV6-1	CASSENNRAYEQYF
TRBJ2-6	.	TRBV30	CAWIRYSGANVLTF
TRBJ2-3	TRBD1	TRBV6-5	CATSGQGAGTDTQYF
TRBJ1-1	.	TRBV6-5	CASNIGTPTEAFF
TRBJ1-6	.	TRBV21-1	CASSKTGDSYNSPLHF
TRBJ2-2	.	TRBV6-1	CASSEAVAGANTGELFF
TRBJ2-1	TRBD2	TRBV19	CASSPLAGRGEQFF
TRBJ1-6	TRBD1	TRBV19	CASSIDGTGHNSPLHF
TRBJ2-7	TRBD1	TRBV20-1	CSAGGTGEEYF
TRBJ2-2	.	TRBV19	CASSPRTGELFF
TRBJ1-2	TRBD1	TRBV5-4	CASSTGTGYGYTF
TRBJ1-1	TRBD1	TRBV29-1	CSGLGQGVTEAFF
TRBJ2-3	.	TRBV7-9	CASSLVSGNTDTQYF
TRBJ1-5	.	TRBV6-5	CASRDGFYGAQHF
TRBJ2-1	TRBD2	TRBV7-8	CASSRGTSGGSSYNEQFF